The 3 T cell receptor beta chains presented below share a single source sample, sequenced in a study of shared clonotypes between healthy human individuals. Assay used: immunoSEQ multiplex PCR; TCRdb lists only in-frame clones, some missing. The sample includes about 690,000 clones, 80% to 95% of them seen just once. Sequencing was done on a sample of memory CD8+ T cells from PBMCs. Indicated subset: CD45RO+ cells pooled with CCR7-negative TemRA cells. These receptors were taken from a man aged 18 to 30 in good health. Some clones in this sample may be carry-over from other donors' samples.

The chain links TRBV9 to TRBJ2-2, with D unresolved. This CDR3 comprises 16 residues. Germline V gene sequence: CDR1 SGDLS, CDR2 YYNGEE. V gave up 3 bases and J gave up 1 base, with 13 bases separating them. CDR3 sequence: CASSENTRRNTGELFF. The DNA for the CDR3 is TGTGCCAGCAGCGAAAACACCCGACGGAACACCGGGGAGCTGTTTTTT.

The chain employs TRBV15 and TRBJ1-2, with a tentative D call TRBD1 (5 bases). Deletions cut 5 bases from V and 4 bases from J, with 14 bases between. Germline-derived CDR1 and CDR2 are LNHNV and YYDKDF (reference sequence). The CDR3 is made up of 14 amino acids. The CDR3 is CATSETGTAYGYTF. DNA of the CDR3: TGTGCCACCAGCGAGACCGGGACGGCCTATGGCTACACCTTC. Drawing the rest from reference TRBV15 and TRBJ1-2, the complete variable domain is DAMVIQNPRYQVTQFGKPVTLSCSQTLNHNVMYWYQQKSSQAPKLLFHYYDKDFNNEADTPDNFQSRRPNTSFCFLDIRSPGLGDTAMYLCATSETGTAYGYTFGSGTRLTVV.

The chain recombines TRBV2 with TRBJ2-1, with D perhaps assigned TRBD1 or TRBD2 (5 bases each). Per germline, CDR1 SNHLY and CDR2 FYNNEI. Trimming pared 8 bases from V and 6 bases from J, leaving 23 bases between. The CDR3 spans 16 residues. The CDR3 sequence is CASDEPGTPNPNEQFF. CDR3 DNA: TGTGCCAGCGATGAACCCGGGACCCCAAACCCCAATGAGCAGTTCTTC.